This TCR beta chain is drawn from a study of T-cell reconstitution after alpha-beta-depleted transplantation in children. Construction of the TCRbeta library involved unique molecular identifiers. TCRdb reprocessed the PCR reads with MiXCR, giving one entry per CDR3 protein. This sample has almost 400,000 distinct CDR3 sequences; about a fifth occur once, and the top ten carry around 3.9%. This clonotype was picked up many times. Germline V lookup: CDR1 DFQATT, CDR2 SNEGSKA (reference sequence). V lost 6 bases and J 5 bases, leaving 13 bases between the germline ends. This CDR3 has 12 amino acids. The source is a human donor who donated a stem cell graft to a child with acute myeloid leukemia. The genes are TRBV20-1 and TRBJ1-1; no clear D gene. Sequenced material: PBMCs from the stem cell graft donor, taken from the stem cell graft. The CDR3 sequence: CSATRSGTEAFF. The DNA of the CDR3 is TGCAGTGCAACGCGAAGTGGGACTGAAGCTTTCTTT.